The source of this T cell receptor beta chain is a study of human T cells and chemical hapten exposure. Sample time point: patch test 2, 6 weeks after DPC sensitization. The treatment here: therapeutic diphenylcyclopropenone sensitization with weekly scalp DPC. At least ten counts were recorded for this clonotype. In germline, CDR1 is SGHVS, CDR2 FNYEAQ. CDR3 length: 14 residues. V was cut by 5 bases and J by 0 bases, with 11 bases left in between. TCRdb used MiXCR to reprocess the RACE reads, holding one entry per CDR3 protein. This sample has tens of thousands of distinct CDR3 sequences; more than 9% occur once, and the top ten carry about 5%.

This clonotype was obtained from a woman aged 45-65 years with alopecia areata. Some clones in this sample may be carry-over from other donors' samples. Sequenced here: whole blood, sampled in connection with sensitization to the hapten diphenylcyclopropenone (DPC). The chain links TRBV7-6 to TRBJ2-7; D is ambiguous. In nucleotides, the CDR3 is TGTGCCAGCAGCACCTTATCGGGCTCCTACGAGCAGTACTTC. Its translation: CASSTLSGSYEQYF.